Included here is one T cell receptor (beta chain) sequence, with context. What it recognizes is unknown. The data were obtained in a study of vaccination effects on CD4 cells after COVID-19. Turning to the study itself: BNT162b2 vaccine or mRNA-1273 vaccine was given to participants in two doses.

This CDR3 contains 13 residues. The ends were cut back, 4 bases at V and 2 bases at J, with 8 bases in the middle. The germline V gene has CDR1 SEHNR and CDR2 FQNEAQ (reference sequence). After expansion with viral peptide pools in the ViraFEST assay, antigen-specific CD4+ T cells were sequenced. The culture ran for around ten days before CD4+ T cells were isolated. The healthy vaccine recipients, who had no prior SARS-CoV-2 infection, showed negative nucleocapsid antibodies. Researchers reported culturing 2.1 million or so PBMC in each well, adding around 9.6 IU/ml IL-2 and 10 ug/ml peptides. Clones were sequenced by immunoSEQ multiplex PCR, and TCRdb holds only the in-frame ones, with some missing. The repertoire holds about 43,000 clones, with around 81% as singletons.

The receptor's source is a human donor who received a COVID-19 vaccine. The specimen was CD4+ T cells from PBMCs cultured with SARS-CoV-2 spike peptides, collected before COVID-19 vaccination. The rearrangement joins TRBV7-9 to TRBJ2-5; TRBD1 might be the D (5 bases). CDR3 DNA: TGTGCCAGCAGCTCTCAGGGTCAAGAGACCCAGTACTTC. Translating gives CASSSQGQETQYF. The full variable domain, with the rest looked up from reference TRBV7-9 and TRBJ2-5, is DTGVSQNPRHKITKRGQNVTFRCDPISEHNRLYWYRQTLGQGPEFLTYFQNEAQLEKSRLLSDRFSAERPKGSFSTLEIQRTEQGDSAMYLCASSSQGQETQYFGPGTRLLVL.